This T cell receptor (beta chain) was recovered during a study of blood T cell repertoires in COVID-19. Turning to the study itself: The origin of the acute and convalescent COVID-19 samples was the United States, Italy and Spain.

In the authors' workflow: Nucleated cell counts were estimated from reference gene primer amplification. Repertoires were generated with immunoSEQ multiplex PCR, while TCRdb's copy carries only in-frame clones and drops some. The DNA was the basis for D and trimming; V, J and clone size are from that table. The table shows tens of thousands of clones, with 90% occurring only once. This receptor was identified in a man in his fifties with COVID-19, enrolled during active disease. Sequencing was performed on peripheral blood.

The chain's CDR3 is CASSRGGQDYGYTF. CDR3 DNA: TGTGCCAGCAGCCGTGGCGGGCAAGACTATGGCTACACCTTC. This chain connects TRBV4-2 to TRBJ1-2; D call uncertain. This CDR3 is 14 amino acids long. The ends were cut back, 4 bases at V and 3 bases at J, with 12 bases in the middle. CDR1 is LGHNA and CDR2 is YNFKEQ in the germline V gene.